This entry is about one TCR beta chain. The antigen is unknown. This specimen comes from a study of response to subunit inactivated influenza vaccine. Overall study findings and caveats: Authors suggested seasonal influenza vaccinations each recruit few new T cells.

TCRdb re-called the RT-PCR reads through MiXCR, storing one row per CDR3 protein. The data show hundreds of thousands of distinct CDR3 sequences, approximately 13% seen once. This CDR3 region has 16 residues. Trimming removed 2 bases from V and 0 bases from J, with 14 bases in between. In germline, CDR1 is MNHEY, CDR2 SVGAGI. This specimen was PBMCs from blood, taken approximately 15 days before vaccination. This clonotype was sampled from a man in his fifties who received an inactivated influenza vaccine. This chain links TRBV6-5 with TRBJ2-7, with D possibly TRBD1 on 6 matching bases. CDR3 in DNA: TGTGCCAGCAGTTACGGGGGCGGGCGAAGCTCCTACGAGCAGTACTTC. Translated: CASSYGGGRSSYEQYF.